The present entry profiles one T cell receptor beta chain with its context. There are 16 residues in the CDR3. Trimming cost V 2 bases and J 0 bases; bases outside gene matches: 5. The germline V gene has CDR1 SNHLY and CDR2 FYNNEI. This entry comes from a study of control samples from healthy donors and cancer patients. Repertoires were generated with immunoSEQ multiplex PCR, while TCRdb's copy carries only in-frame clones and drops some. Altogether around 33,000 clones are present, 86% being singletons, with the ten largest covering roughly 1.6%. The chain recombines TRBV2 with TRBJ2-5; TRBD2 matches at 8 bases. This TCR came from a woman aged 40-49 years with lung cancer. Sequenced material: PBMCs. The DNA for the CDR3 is TGTGCCAGCAGTGAATGGGGTAGCGGGGACCAAGAGACCCAGTACTTC. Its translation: CASSEWGSGDQETQYF.